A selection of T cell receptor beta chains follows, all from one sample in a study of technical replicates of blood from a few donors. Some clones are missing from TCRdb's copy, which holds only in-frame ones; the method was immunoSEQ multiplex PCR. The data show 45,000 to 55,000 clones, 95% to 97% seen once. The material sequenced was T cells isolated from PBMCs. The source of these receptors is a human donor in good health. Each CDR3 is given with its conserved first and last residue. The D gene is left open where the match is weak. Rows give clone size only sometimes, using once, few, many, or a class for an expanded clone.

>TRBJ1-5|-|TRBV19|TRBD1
CARKQGRSNQPQHF
TGTGCCAGGAAACAGGGGCGTAGCAATCAGCCCCAGCATTTT
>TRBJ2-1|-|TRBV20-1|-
CSARDEDEQFF
TGCAGTGCTAGAGATGAGGATGAGCAGTTCTTC
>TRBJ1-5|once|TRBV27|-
CASSLSVYSNQPQHF
TGTGCCAGCAGTTTATCCGTTTATAGCAATCAGCCCCAGCATTTT
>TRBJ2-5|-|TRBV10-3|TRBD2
CAISAGLAGEARETQYF
TGTGCCATCAGTGCGGGGCTAGCGGGAGAGGCAAGGGAGACCCAGTACTTC
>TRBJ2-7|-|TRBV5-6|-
CASSLGEGGTESYEQYF
TGTGCCAGCAGCTTGGGCGAAGGCGGGACGGAATCCTACGAGCAGTACTTC
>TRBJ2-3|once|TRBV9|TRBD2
CASSVAGGIDTQYF
TGTGCCAGCAGCGTAGCGGGAGGTATAGATACGCAGTATTTT
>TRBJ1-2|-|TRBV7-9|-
CASSLRGGYTF
TGTGCCAGCAGCTTACGGGGTGGCTACACCTTC
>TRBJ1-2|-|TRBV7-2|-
CASGLGTGGVGYGYTF
TGTGCCAGCGGACTAGGTACTGGGGGAGTCGGCTATGGCTACACCTTC
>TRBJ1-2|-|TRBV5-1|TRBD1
CASSLTRQGQLANYGYTF
TGCGCCAGCAGCCTTACCCGACAGGGACAGTTAGCTAACTATGGCTACACCTTC
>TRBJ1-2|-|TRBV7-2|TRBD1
CASSRDRGGYTF
TGTGCCAGCAGCCGGGACAGGGGCGGCTACACCTTC
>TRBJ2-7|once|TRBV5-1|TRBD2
CASSLTSGSYEQYF
TGCGCCAGCAGCTTGACTAGCGGGAGCTACGAGCAGTACTTC
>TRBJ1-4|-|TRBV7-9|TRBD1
CASSLTGENEKLFF
TGTGCCAGCAGCTTGACAGGGGAGAATGAAAAACTGTTTTTT
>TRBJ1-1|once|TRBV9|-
CASSARNTEAFF
TGTGCCAGCAGCGCCAGGAACACTGAAGCTTTCTTT
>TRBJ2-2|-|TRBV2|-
CASSEEGTGELFF
TGTGCCAGCAGTGAGGAGGGGACCGGGGAGCTGTTTTTT
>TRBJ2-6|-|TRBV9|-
CASSVATDSGANVLTF
TGTGCCAGCAGCGTAGCTACAGACTCTGGGGCCAACGTCCTGACTTTC
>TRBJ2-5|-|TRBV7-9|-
CASSLGTEETQYF
TGTGCCAGCAGCTTAGGGACTGAAGAGACCCAGTACTTC
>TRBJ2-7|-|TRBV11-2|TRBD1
CASSSMGQGASEQYF
TGTGCCAGCAGTTCCATGGGACAGGGGGCAAGCGAGCAGTACTTC
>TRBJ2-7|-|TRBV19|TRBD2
CASSLAGVSYEQYF
TGTGCCAGTAGCTTAGCGGGAGTCTCTTACGAGCAGTACTTC
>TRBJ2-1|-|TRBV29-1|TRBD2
CSVETSGSPNEQFF
TGCAGCGTTGAAACTAGCGGGAGCCCAAATGAGCAGTTCTTC
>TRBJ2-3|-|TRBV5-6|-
CASSRGWLTDTQYF
TGTGCCAGCAGCCGGGGGTGGTTAACAGATACGCAGTATTTT
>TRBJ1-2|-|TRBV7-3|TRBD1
CASSRRTGLGYTF
TGTGCCAGCAGTCGCCGGACAGGATTGGGCTACACCTTC
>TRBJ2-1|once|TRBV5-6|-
CASSLYLARWNEQFF
TGTGCCAGCAGCTTGTACCTAGCGAGGTGGAATGAGCAGTTCTTC
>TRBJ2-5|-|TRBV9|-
CASSETGGDSAQYF
TGTGCCAGCAGCGAAACCGGCGGGGACTCGGCCCAGTACTTC
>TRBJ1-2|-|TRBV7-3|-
CASSLNARGNYYGYTF
TGTGCCAGCAGCTTAAACGCAAGGGGTAACTACTATGGCTACACCTTC
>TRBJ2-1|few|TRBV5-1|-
CASSLGGGRDNEQFF
TGCGCCAGCAGCTTGGGGGGAGGAAGAGACAATGAGCAGTTCTTC
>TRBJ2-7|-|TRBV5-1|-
CASSLLQGTDEQYF
TGCGCCAGCAGCTTGTTACAGGGTACCGACGAGCAGTACTTC
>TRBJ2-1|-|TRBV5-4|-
CASSGGREGGEQFF
TGTGCCAGCAGCGGGGGCAGGGAAGGCGGTGAGCAGTTCTTC
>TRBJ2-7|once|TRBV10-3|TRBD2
CAIRRASGSSYEQYF
TGTGCCATCAGACGGGCTAGCGGGAGCTCCTACGAGCAGTACTTC
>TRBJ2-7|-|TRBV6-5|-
CASSYSSGAYEQYF
TGTGCCAGCAGTTACTCTAGCGGAGCCTACGAGCAGTACTTC
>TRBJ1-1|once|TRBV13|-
CASSLDGERVTEAFF
TGTGCCAGCAGCTTAGATGGGGAGAGGGTTACTGAAGCTTTCTTT
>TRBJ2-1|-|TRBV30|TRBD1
CAWREQGAYNEQFF
TGTGCCTGGAGGGAACAGGGGGCCTACAATGAGCAGTTCTTC
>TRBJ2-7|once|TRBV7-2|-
CASSPGTPVSYEQYF
TGTGCCAGCAGCCCAGGGACACCAGTATCCTACGAGCAGTACTTC
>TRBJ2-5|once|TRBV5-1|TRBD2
CASRIRFSGIEETQYF
TGCGCCAGCAGAATTCGATTTAGCGGGATAGAAGAGACCCAGTACTTC
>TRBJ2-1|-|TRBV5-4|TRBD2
CASSAGTSGYNEQFF
TGTGCCAGCAGCGCGGGGACTAGCGGTTACAATGAGCAGTTCTTC
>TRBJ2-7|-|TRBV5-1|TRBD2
CASSSRLAGATYEQYF
TGCGCCAGCAGCTCCAGACTAGCGGGAGCCACCTACGAGCAGTACTTC
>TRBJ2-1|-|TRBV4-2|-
CASSQEGGGIYNEQFF
TGTGCCAGCAGCCAAGAAGGGGGAGGGATCTACAATGAGCAGTTCTTC
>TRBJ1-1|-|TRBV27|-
CASSFSRMNTEAFF
TGTGCCAGCAGTTTCTCCAGGATGAACACTGAAGCTTTCTTT
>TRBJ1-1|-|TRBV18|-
CASSPIGAAGGTEAFF
TGTGCCAGCTCACCGATAGGAGCGGCAGGAGGAACTGAAGCTTTCTTT
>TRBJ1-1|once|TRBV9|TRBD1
CASSVGSPGGQKAFF
TGTGCCAGCAGCGTAGGAAGCCCAGGGGGCCAGAAGGCTTTCTTT
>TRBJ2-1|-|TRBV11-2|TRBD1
CASSSLSRDRGFNEQFF
TGTGCCAGCAGCTCCTTGTCACGGGACAGGGGTTTCAATGAGCAGTTCTTC
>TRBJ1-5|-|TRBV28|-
CASSLDFSNQPQHF
TGTGCCAGCAGCTTGGACTTTAGCAATCAGCCCCAGCATTTT
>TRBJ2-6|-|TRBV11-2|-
CASSLLSGANVLTF
TGTGCCAGCAGCCTACTCTCTGGGGCCAACGTCCTGACTTTC
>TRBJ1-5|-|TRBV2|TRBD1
CASSPTRQGASQPQHF
TGTGCCAGCAGTCCTACCCGTCAGGGGGCCTCTCAGCCCCAGCATTTT
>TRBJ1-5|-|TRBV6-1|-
CASREGYSNQPQHF
TGTGCCTCCCGGGAGGGGTATAGCAATCAGCCCCAGCATTTT
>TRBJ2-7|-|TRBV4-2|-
CASSQVSSTDEQYF
TGTGCCAGCAGCCAAGTATCTAGTACCGACGAGCAGTACTTC
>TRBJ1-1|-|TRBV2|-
CASSASRAGGWTEAFF
TGTGCCAGCAGTGCCTCGAGGGCTGGGGGCTGGACTGAAGCTTTCTTT
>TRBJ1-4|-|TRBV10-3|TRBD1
CAIGDRPNEKLFF
TGTGCCATAGGGGACAGGCCTAATGAAAAACTGTTTTTT
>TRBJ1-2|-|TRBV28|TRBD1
CASSLGTTGDLLYGYTF
TGTGCCAGCAGTTTAGGGACAACAGGGGATCTTTTATATGGCTACACCTTC
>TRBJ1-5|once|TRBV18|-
CASSADSSNQPQHF
TGTGCCAGCTCAGCCGACAGTTCCAATCAGCCCCAGCATTTT